The next 24 T cell receptor beta chains were all read from a single sample in a study of blood T cell repertoires in COVID-19. Here immunoSEQ multiplex PCR was the method, and the copy in TCRdb shows in-frame clones only, minus some. The table lists about 44,000 clones, 84% of them singletons. The sample consisted of peripheral blood. Receptor source: a human donor in a cohort sampled during active COVID-19.

The chain has TRBV7-2 and TRBJ1-5; a weak D match, TRBD1 (6 bases). Germline CDR1 is SGHTA and CDR2 is FQGNSA. Trimming removed 2 bases from V and 7 bases from J, with 12 bases in between. CDR3 length equals 14 residues. The CDR3 protein is CASSLTDRKQPQHF. The DNA for the CDR3 is TGTGCCAGCAGCTTAACGGACAGAAAGCAGCCCCAGCATTTT.

This clone has just a few counts. This chain joins TRBV15 and TRBJ2-1, with 8 bases lining up with TRBD2. The length of the CDR3 is 14 residues. CDR1 LNHNV and CDR2 YYDKDF come from the germline V gene (reference sequence). J gave up 8 bases and V 4 bases, and 7 bases lay outside the gene matches. The CDR3 DNA follows: TGTGCCACCAGCAAAAGCGGGGGCCGGGATGAGCAGTTCTTC. Translation: CATSKSGGRDEQFF.

V usage is TRBV6-2 or TRBV6-3 and J usage is TRBJ2-1; D not certain. V was clipped by 2 bases and J by 6 bases, with 11 bases between them. The CDR3 loop spans 14 amino acids. The germline V gene encodes CDR1 MNHEY and CDR2 SVGEGT. In DNA form, the CDR3 reads TGTGCCAGCAGTTACGGCTCCCGTGGCAATGAGCAGTTCTTC. Amino acids: CASSYGSRGNEQFF.

This clone has only a few counts. The chain has TRBV19 and TRBJ2-3; a possible D gene is TRBD2 (5 bases). Trimming cost V 5 bases and J 0 bases, with 9 bases left between them. Germline CDR1 reads LNHDA; CDR2 reads SQIVND (reference sequence). CDR3 length: 14 amino acids. Written as DNA, the CDR3 is TGTGCCAGTAGTCGGGGTATGAGCACAGATACGCAGTATTTT. This codes for CASSRGMSTDTQYF.

This clone showed up just once. The chain uses TRBV19 and TRBJ1-4; D is unresolved. Trimming removed 6 bases at V and 0 bases at J, with 11 bases between. The CDR3 contains 15 residues. The germline gives CDR1 LNHDA, CDR2 SQIVND (reference sequence). CDR3 sequence (DNA): TGTGCCAGTAGCCATGGGAGTGCAACTAATGAAAAACTGTTTTTT. Translation gives CASSHGSATNEKLFF.

The CDR3 bases are TGTGCCAGCAGCCAGACCGGGGGGACTTCGACCGGGGAGCTGTTTTTT. Its protein product is CASSQTGGTSTGELFF. This sequence joins TRBV3-1 (or the pseudogene TRBV3-2) and TRBJ2-2; 7 bases align to TRBD2. With 3 bases clipped from V and 5 bases from J, the junction kept 9 bases outside the gene matches. The CDR3 has 16 amino acids. The germline V gene has CDR1 LGHDT and CDR2 YNNKEL (reference sequence).

The genes are TRBV5-1 and TRBJ2-7; TRBD1 matches at 7 bases. Trimming took 5 bases from V and 5 from J; bases not matched to a gene: 13. The CDR3 has 15 amino acids. Germline V CDR1 and CDR2: SGHRS, YFSETQ. The CDR3 is CASSRGNTGAHEQYF. The CDR3 coding sequence is TGCGCCAGCAGTAGGGGGAATACAGGGGCCCACGAGCAGTACTTC.

V gene TRBV7-2 combines with J gene TRBJ2-5; tentative D call: TRBD2 (6 bases). The CDR3 covers 15 residues. V was cut by 5 bases and J by 3 bases, with 16 bases left in between. Germline loops: CDR1 SGHTA, CDR2 FQGNSA. DNA of the CDR3: TGTGCCAGCAGCCTTTCTGCGGCTAGCGAAGAGACCCAGTACTTC. It specifies CASSLSAASEETQYF.

This chain uses TRBV11-2 with TRBJ2-3; 7 nucleotides line up with TRBD2. CDR1 is SGHAT and CDR2 is FQNNGV in the germline V gene. The CDR3 runs to 16 residues. With V trimmed by 1 base and J by 6 bases, 10 bases remained unmatched. CDR3 sequence reads: CASSLAAGTILDTQYF. Written as DNA, the CDR3 is TGTGCCAGCAGCTTAGCAGCGGGGACTATTTTGGATACGCAGTATTTT.

This chain connects TRBV27 to TRBJ2-2; 11 bases align to TRBD1. There are 15 residues in the CDR3. Germline CDR1 and CDR2: MNHEY and SMNVEV (reference sequence). Germline trimming cut 6 bases from V and 4 bases from J; bases unmatched to any gene: 4. The CDR3 nucleotides are TGTGCCAGCAGCCGGACAGGGGGCTTCACCGGGGAGCTGTTTTTT. Translated: CASSRTGGFTGELFF.

The chain combines TRBV10-3 with TRBJ1-1, with unresolved D. CDR3 length equals 13 residues. Trimming stripped 7 bases from V and 1 base from J, with 10 bases between. Germline CDR1 reads ENHRY; CDR2 reads SYGVKD. CDR3 sequence reads: CAITIQANTEAFF. CDR3 bases: TGTGCCATCACCATCCAGGCGAACACTGAAGCTTTCTTT.

J is TRBJ2-2 and V is TRBV3-1 (or the pseudogene TRBV3-2); D is ambiguous. The germline gives CDR1 LGHDT, CDR2 YNNKEL (reference sequence). The CDR3 is made up of 13 amino acids. Trimming left V 2 bases short and J 4 bases short, with 5 bases between. CDR3 in amino acids: CASSQLLTGELFF. CDR3 in DNA: TGTGCCAGCAGCCAACTTCTCACCGGGGAGCTGTTTTTT.

The V call is TRBV6-5, the J call TRBJ2-7; 7 bases map to TRBD1. Trimming at V came to 7 bases and at J to 6 bases, leaving 12 bases not matched to a gene. The CDR3 is 14 amino acids. Germline CDR1 and CDR2: MNHEY and SVGAGI. DNA of the CDR3: TGTGCCAGCACCTATCCCACAGGGGCACCCGAGCAGTACTTC. Translating gives CASTYPTGAPEQYF.

The chain employs TRBV19 and TRBJ1-2; maybe TRBD1 (5 bases). The V gene's germline CDR1 is LNHDA and CDR2 SQIVND (reference sequence). This CDR3 comprises 15 residues. Trimming cost V 4 bases and J 6 bases, with 18 bases left between them. CDR3 region: CASSTRIEWGDGYTF. The CDR3 DNA reads TGTGCCAGTAGTACTCGGATAGAATGGGGCGATGGCTACACCTTC.

J is TRBJ2-7 and V is TRBV6-5; TRBD1 matches at 10 bases. The germline CDR1 and CDR2 sequences are MNHEY and SVGAGI. The V segment lost 0 bases and the J segment 6 bases; nucleotides outside the gene matches: 8. CDR3 length: 16 amino acids. Written as DNA, the CDR3 is TGTGCCAGCAGTTACTCGGCGGGACAGGGGTCGAGCGAGCAGTACTTC. This sequence encodes CASSYSAGQGSSEQYF.

The rearrangement joins TRBV2 to TRBJ1-2, with TRBD1 matching 7 bases. This CDR3 is built from 14 residues. Trimming at V came to 8 bases and at J to 8 bases, leaving 14 bases not matched to a gene. CDR1 and CDR2 from the germline V gene are SNHLY and FYNNEI. CDR3 in amino acids: CASQSSQGTWGYTF. In DNA form, the CDR3 reads TGTGCCAGCCAGAGCTCACAGGGGACTTGGGGCTACACCTTC.

The V and J genes are TRBV15 and TRBJ1-4, with a possible D match to TRBD1 (5 bases). V was shortened by 1 base and J by 4 bases, with 13 bases between the two germline ends. The CDR3 consists of 16 residues. CDR1 is LNHNV and CDR2 is YYDKDF in the germline V gene (reference sequence). The CDR3 nucleotides read TGTGCCACCAGCAGAGGGGAGGACACGAATAATGAAAAACTGTTTTTT. Residues: CATSRGEDTNNEKLFF. Looking up the rest from reference TRBV15 and TRBJ1-4 gives the full variable domain: DAMVIQNPRYQVTQFGKPVTLSCSQTLNHNVMYWYQQKSSQAPKLLFHYYDKDFNNEADTPDNFQSRRPNTSFCFLDIRSPGLGDTAMYLCATSRGEDTNNEKLFFGSGTQLSVL.

The chain recombines TRBV6-2 or TRBV6-3 with TRBJ1-5, with TRBD1 as a possible D gene (6 bases). Trimming removed 0 bases from V and 6 bases from J, with 6 bases in between. The CDR3 totals 13 residues. CDR1 MNHEY and CDR2 SVGEGT come from the germline V gene. DNA for the CDR3: TGTGCCAGCAGTTACTCCAGGGGTCAGCCCCAGCATTTT. Residues: CASSYSRGQPQHF.

The chain couples TRBV6-5 to TRBJ1-5, with no clear D. V lost 7 bases and J lost 0, with 4 bases in between. Germline CDR1 and CDR2: MNHEY and SVGAGI. The CDR3 has 12 amino acids. In DNA, the CDR3 is TGTGCCAGCACAGGTAGCAATCAGCCCCAGCATTTT. Residues: CASTGSNQPQHF.

The gene calls are TRBV27 and TRBJ2-6, with TRBD1 matching over 9 bases. Germline CDR1 reads MNHEY; CDR2 reads SMNVEV (reference sequence). The CDR3 extends over 16 amino acids. V lost 6 bases to trimming and J lost 3 bases; unmatched junction nucleotides: 6. CDR3 in DNA: TGTGCCAGCAGCTCAACAGGGGGCGTTGGGGCCAACGTCCTGACTTTC. Encoded protein: CASSSTGGVGANVLTF.

V usage is TRBV11-1 and J usage is TRBJ1-1, with D hard to call. Per germline, CDR1 SGHAT and CDR2 FQDESV (reference sequence). The V gene lost 0 bases and the J gene lost 2 bases, with 7 bases spanning the gap. This CDR3 has 14 residues. The CDR3: CASSLASGNTEAFF. Here the CDR3 DNA reads TGTGCCAGCAGCTTAGCTTCAGGAAACACTGAAGCTTTCTTT.

This clone was recorded a few times. The chain recombines TRBV19 with TRBJ1-6; 8 bases match TRBD1. The CDR3 consists of 15 residues. V was clipped by 7 bases and J by 6 bases; unmatched bases: 8. Germline V gene data show CDR1 as LNHDA and CDR2 as SQIVND (reference sequence). The CDR3 DNA reads TGTGCCAGTAACCAACAGGGGGGCTTTAATTCACCCCTCCACTTT. Encoded protein: CASNQQGGFNSPLHF.

The chain links TRBV5-1 to TRBJ1-6; 8 nucleotides match TRBD1. The CDR3 consists of 17 residues. CDR1 is SGHRS and CDR2 is YFSETQ in the germline V gene. J lost 0 bases, V lost 1 base, and 3 bases had no gene match. The CDR3 region is CASSLQGASSYNSPLHF. CDR3 nucleotide sequence: TGCGCCAGCAGCTTGCAGGGGGCGAGCTCCTATAATTCACCCCTCCACTTT.

The chain employs TRBV6-2 or TRBV6-3 and TRBJ1-1; 10 nucleotides match TRBD1. V shed 6 bases, J shed 5 bases, and the junction held 6 bases outside the gene matches. This CDR3 contains 14 residues. Germline lookup yields CDR1 MNHEY and CDR2 SVGEGT. The CDR3 region has the DNA TGTGCCAGCAGCCTGACAGGGGGCAGGACTGAAGCTTTCTTT. This sequence encodes CASSLTGGRTEAFF.